This T cell receptor beta chain was sequenced for a study of T cells after posttransplantation cyclophosphamide. CDR1 and CDR2 (germline): SGHVS, FNYEAQ. Trimming removed 1 base at V and 4 bases at J, with 7 bases between. CDR3 length: 13 residues. A remark on this clone: The antigen remains undetermined.

Study-level results: TRB clonality was highly associated with recipient CMV seropositivity and reactivation. Donor CD8+ memory clones often dominated recipient blood repertoires at later times. Blood and skin or GI T cell repertoires showed limited TRB overlap.

Assay: immunoSEQ multiplex PCR; the TCRdb copy retains only in-frame clones and omits some. The repertoire consists of 50,000 to 55,000 clones, with about 86% occurring once and the leading ten covering 2.8%. What was sequenced was PBMCs. The TCR was taken from a man aged 30 to 45 with a blood cancer, CMV-positive, and with a related stem cell donor. The rearrangement uses TRBV7-6 and TRBJ1-1, with D hard to call. The CDR3, as DNA: TGTGCCAGCAGCTTAGACGGCGGCACTGAAGCTTTCTTT. It yields the protein CASSLDGGTEAFF.